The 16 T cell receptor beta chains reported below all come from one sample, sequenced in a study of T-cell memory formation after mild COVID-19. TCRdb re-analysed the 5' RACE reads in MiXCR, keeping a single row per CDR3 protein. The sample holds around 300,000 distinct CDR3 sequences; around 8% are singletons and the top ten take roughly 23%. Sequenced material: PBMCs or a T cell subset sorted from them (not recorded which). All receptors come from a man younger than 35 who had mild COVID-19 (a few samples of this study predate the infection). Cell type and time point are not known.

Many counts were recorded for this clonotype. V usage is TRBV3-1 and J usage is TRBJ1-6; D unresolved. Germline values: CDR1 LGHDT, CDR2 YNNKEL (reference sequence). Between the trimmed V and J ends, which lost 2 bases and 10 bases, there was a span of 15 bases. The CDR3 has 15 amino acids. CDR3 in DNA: TGTGCCAGCAGCCAAAACGAAGGAGGAGGCTCACCCCTCCACTTT. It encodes CASSQNEGGGSPLHF.

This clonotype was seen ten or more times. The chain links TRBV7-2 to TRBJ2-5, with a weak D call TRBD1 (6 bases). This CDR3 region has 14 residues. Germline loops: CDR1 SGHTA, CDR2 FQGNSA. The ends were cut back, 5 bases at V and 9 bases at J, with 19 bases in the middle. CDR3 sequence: CASSPGTRGSAQYF. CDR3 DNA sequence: TGTGCCAGCAGCCCTGGGACGAGGGGGTCGGCCCAGTACTTC.

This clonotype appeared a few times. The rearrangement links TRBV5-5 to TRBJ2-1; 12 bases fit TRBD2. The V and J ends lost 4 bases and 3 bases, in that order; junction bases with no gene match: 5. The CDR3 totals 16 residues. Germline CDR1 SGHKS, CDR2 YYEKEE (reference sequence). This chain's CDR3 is CASSLRLAGVYNEQFF. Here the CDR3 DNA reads TGTGCCAGCAGCCTAAGACTAGCGGGGGTCTACAATGAGCAGTTCTTC. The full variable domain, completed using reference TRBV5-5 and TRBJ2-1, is DAGVTQSPTHLIKTRGQQVTLRCSPISGHKSVSWYQQVLGQGPQFIFQYYEKEERGRGNFPDRFSARQFPNYSSELNVNALLLGDSALYLCASSLRLAGVYNEQFFGPGTRLTVL.

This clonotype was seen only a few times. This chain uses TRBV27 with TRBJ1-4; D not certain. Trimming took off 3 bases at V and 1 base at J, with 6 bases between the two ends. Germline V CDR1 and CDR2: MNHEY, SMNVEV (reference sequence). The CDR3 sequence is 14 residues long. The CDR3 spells CASSFWGTNEKLFF. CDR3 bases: TGTGCCAGCAGTTTTTGGGGAACTAATGAAAAACTGTTTTTT.

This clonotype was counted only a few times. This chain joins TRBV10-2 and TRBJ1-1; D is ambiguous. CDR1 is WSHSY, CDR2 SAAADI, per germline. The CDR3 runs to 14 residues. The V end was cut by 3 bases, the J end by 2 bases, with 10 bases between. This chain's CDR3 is CASSDPGTNTEAFF. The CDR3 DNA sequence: TGCGCCAGCAGTGACCCAGGAACAAACACTGAAGCTTTCTTT.

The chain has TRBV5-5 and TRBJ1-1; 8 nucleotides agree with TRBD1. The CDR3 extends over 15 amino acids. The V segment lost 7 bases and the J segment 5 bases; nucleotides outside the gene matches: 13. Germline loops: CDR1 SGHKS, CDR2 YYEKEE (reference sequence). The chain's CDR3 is CASQLDRGAWTEAFF. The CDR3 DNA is TGTGCCAGCCAACTAGACAGGGGAGCGTGGACTGAAGCTTTCTTT. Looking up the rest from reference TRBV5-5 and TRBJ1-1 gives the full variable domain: DAGVTQSPTHLIKTRGQQVTLRCSPISGHKSVSWYQQVLGQGPQFIFQYYEKEERGRGNFPDRFSARQFPNYSSELNVNALLLGDSALYLCASQLDRGAWTEAFFGQGTRLTVV.

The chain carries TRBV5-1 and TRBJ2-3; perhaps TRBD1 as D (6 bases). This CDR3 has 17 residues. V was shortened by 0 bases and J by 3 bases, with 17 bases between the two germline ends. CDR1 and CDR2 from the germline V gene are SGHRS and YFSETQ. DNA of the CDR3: TGCGCCAGCAGCTTGGTCCAGGGGAACAGGGTAACAGATACGCAGTATTTT. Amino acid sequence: CASSLVQGNRVTDTQYF.

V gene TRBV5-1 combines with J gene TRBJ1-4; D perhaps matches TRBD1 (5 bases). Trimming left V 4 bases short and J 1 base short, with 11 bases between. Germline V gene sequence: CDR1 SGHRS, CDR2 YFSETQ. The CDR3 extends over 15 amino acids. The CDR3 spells CASSGGTGTNEKLFF. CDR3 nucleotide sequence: TGCGCCAGCAGCGGAGGGACGGGAACTAATGAAAAACTGTTTTTT.

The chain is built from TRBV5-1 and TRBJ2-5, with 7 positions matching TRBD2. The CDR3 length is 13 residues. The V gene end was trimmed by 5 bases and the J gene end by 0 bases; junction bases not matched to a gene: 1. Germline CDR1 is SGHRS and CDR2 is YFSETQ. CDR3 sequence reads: CASRLAHQETQYF. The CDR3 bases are TGCGCCAGCAGACTAGCGCACCAAGAGACCCAGTACTTC.

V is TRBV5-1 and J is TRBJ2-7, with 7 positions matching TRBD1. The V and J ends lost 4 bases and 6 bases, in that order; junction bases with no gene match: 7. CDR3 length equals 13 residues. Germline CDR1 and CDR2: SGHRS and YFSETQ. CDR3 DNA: TGCGCCAGCAGCCTCGACAGGGATACCGAGCAGTACTTC. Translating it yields CASSLDRDTEQYF.

The CDR3 loop is CSASPNSYEQYF. For the CDR3, the DNA is TGCAGTGCTAGTCCCAACTCCTACGAGCAGTACTTC. This chain uses TRBV20-1 with TRBJ2-7; D is unclear. Germline assignment: CDR1 DFQATT and CDR2 SNEGSKA (reference sequence). V lost 3 bases to trimming and J lost 0 bases, with 6 bases between them. The CDR3 has 12 residues.

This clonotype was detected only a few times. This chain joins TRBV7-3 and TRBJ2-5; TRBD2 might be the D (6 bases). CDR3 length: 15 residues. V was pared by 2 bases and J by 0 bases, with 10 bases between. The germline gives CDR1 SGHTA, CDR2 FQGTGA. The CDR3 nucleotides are TGTGCCAGCAGCTTAGGGACTTCGTACCAAGAGACCCAGTACTTC. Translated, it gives CASSLGTSYQETQYF.

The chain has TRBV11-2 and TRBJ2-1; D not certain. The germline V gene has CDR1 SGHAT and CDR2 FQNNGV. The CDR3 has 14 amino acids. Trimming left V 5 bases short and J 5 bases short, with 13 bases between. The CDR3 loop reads CASSPIYGDNEQFF. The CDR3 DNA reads TGTGCCAGCAGCCCCATCTACGGCGACAATGAGCAGTTCTTC.

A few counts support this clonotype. The CDR3 bases are TGCAGTGCTAGAGATCGGCACAGGGCCCTCGAGCAGTACTTC. It codes for CSARDRHRALEQYF. The chain couples TRBV20-1 to TRBJ2-7, with a weak D call TRBD1 (6 bases). This CDR3 contains 14 residues. Germline V gene data show CDR1 as DFQATT and CDR2 as SNEGSKA (reference sequence). V was pared by 0 bases and J by 6 bases, with 15 bases between.

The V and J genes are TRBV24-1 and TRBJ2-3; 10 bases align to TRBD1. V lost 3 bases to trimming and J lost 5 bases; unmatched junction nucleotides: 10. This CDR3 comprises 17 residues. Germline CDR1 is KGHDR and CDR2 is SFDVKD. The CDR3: CATSDGPGQGSGDTQYF. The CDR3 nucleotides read TGTGCCACCAGTGATGGGCCGGGACAGGGGTCAGGAGATACGCAGTATTTT.

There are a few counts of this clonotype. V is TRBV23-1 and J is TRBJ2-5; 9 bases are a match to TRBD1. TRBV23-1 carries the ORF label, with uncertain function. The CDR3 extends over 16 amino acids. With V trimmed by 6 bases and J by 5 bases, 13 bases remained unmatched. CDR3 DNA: TGCGCCAGCAGCCCGAAACGACAGGGGGTTGGGGAGACCCAGTACTTC. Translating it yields CASSPKRQGVGETQYF.